This TCR beta chain came from a study of blood T cell repertoires in COVID-19. The wider study: Sites in the United States, Italy and Spain provided acute and convalescent COVID-19 samples. In each case, the material was cDNA or gDNA derived from T cells, B-cell-depleted T cells, or PBMCs.

In the authors' methods: Amplification of reference gene primers was used by the study to estimate nucleated cell counts. Measured with immunoSEQ multiplex PCR; TCRdb has only the in-frame clones, and not every one. V, J and clone size reflect that table, while D and trimming were determined from the DNA. The repertoire holds 210,000 or so clones, 84% seen once, with 4.5% to 5.5% in the top ten. Only one count was recorded for this clone. The CDR3 consists of 13 residues. Germline V gene sequence: CDR1 KGHSH, CDR2 LQKENI. V was clipped by 2 bases and J by 3 bases, with 7 bases between them. This TCR was recovered from a woman aged 70-85 years with active or convalescent COVID-19. V usage is TRBV18 and J usage is TRBJ1-1; a weak D match, TRBD1 (5 bases). The sample was peripheral blood. In DNA form, the CDR3 reads TGTGCCAGCTCACCAAAAGGGGACACTGAAGCTTTCTTT. Its protein product is CASSPKGDTEAFF.